The 13 T cell receptor beta chains in this list originate from one sample, sequenced in a study of OX40 agonist ivuxolimab in advanced cancers. Profiled with immunoSEQ multiplex PCR; TCRdb holds only in-frame clones, not every one. The data hold about 79,000 clones, with approximately 85% observed a single time. Here the sequenced sample was CD4+ or CD8+ T cells sorted from blood, taken in a trial of the OX40 agonist ivuxolimab. The receptors were sampled from an adult with an advanced solid tumor such as melanoma, head and neck, liver or kidney cancer.

V is TRBV2 and J is TRBJ2-7; 9 nucleotides line up with TRBD1. Germline V CDR1 and CDR2: SNHLY, FYNNEI. The V gene end was trimmed by 7 bases and the J gene end by 3 bases; junction bases not matched to a gene: 10. The CDR3 spans 15 residues. The CDR3 DNA reads TGTGCCAGCATCGGAACCGGGACAGGGTACTACGAGCAGTACTTC. This gives the protein CASIGTGTGYYEQYF.

This clone was detected a few times. The rearrangement uses TRBV10-3 and TRBJ2-7, with 9 bases lining up with TRBD2. Germline V gene sequence: CDR1 ENHRY, CDR2 SYGVKD. The CDR3 sequence is 15 residues long. The trim removed 3 bases at V and 5 bases at J, leaving 8 bases unmatched. CDR3 coding DNA: TGTGCCATCAGTGAAGGGCTAGCGGGATCCGACGAGCAGTACTTC. The encoded protein is CAISEGLAGSDEQYF.

This clone was recorded a few times. The chain combines TRBV7-9 with TRBJ1-2; D is ambiguous. Trimming pared 5 bases from V and 2 bases from J, leaving 15 bases between. This CDR3 has 15 residues. Germline assignment: CDR1 SEHNR and CDR2 FQNEAQ (reference sequence). The CDR3 nucleotides are TGTGCCAGCAGCCCCCCAACGGACGGGAACTATGGCTACACCTTC. This translates into CASSPPTDGNYGYTF.

CDR3 bases: TGTGCCAGCAGTTACTCTAGCGGGACCTCCTACGAGCAGTACTTC. It yields the protein CASSYSSGTSYEQYF. J is TRBJ2-7 and V is TRBV6-5; 8 bases are a match to TRBD2. The CDR3 runs 15 residues. Looked up from germline, CDR1 is MNHEY and CDR2 is SVGAGI. With V trimmed by 0 bases and J by 0 bases, 1 base remained unmatched.

The J gene is TRBJ2-3, the V gene TRBV5-4, with D tentatively TRBD1 (7 bases). The CDR3 runs to 18 residues. Germline V gene lookup returns CDR1 SGHNT and CDR2 YYREEE (reference sequence). The ends were cut back, 2 bases at V and 2 bases at J, with 21 bases in the middle. The DNA for the CDR3 is TGTGCCAGCAGCTTTTCAAAGGGGCGGGACAGACACACAGATACGCAGTATTTT. Encoded protein: CASSFSKGRDRHTDTQYF.

This chain links TRBV16 with TRBJ1-1; D call uncertain. Germline CDR1 and CDR2: KGHSY and FQNENV. The V end was cut by 0 bases, the J end by 3 bases, with 11 bases between. CDR3 length: 15 amino acids. The CDR3 spells CASSQSRRADTEAFF. As DNA, the CDR3 is TGTGCCAGCAGCCAATCGAGGAGGGCGGACACTGAAGCTTTCTTT.

The chain combines TRBV21-1 with TRBJ2-7; the table gives TRBD1 as D, unverified against the DNA. TRBV21-1 corresponds to a pseudogene. CDR3 length equals 15 residues. This chain's CDR3 is CASSLRHQEGDEQYF. Here the CDR3 DNA reads TGTGCCAGCAGCCTAAGACATCAAGAAGGTGACGAGCAGTACTTC.

The chain links TRBV29-1 to TRBJ1-5; D is possibly TRBD1 (5 bases). The germline V and J ends were trimmed by 7 bases and 6 bases, with 10 bases remaining between them. CDR3 size: 11 residues. CDR1 and CDR2 (germline): SQVTM, ANQGSEA. The CDR3 loop is CSARGVQPQHF. CDR3 bases: TGCAGCGCGCGGGGCGTTCAGCCCCAGCATTTT.

V usage is TRBV5-1 and J usage is TRBJ2-1, with D possibly being TRBD1 (6 bases). The CDR3 covers 16 residues. Germline V CDR1 and CDR2: SGHRS, YFSETQ. V lost 2 bases to trimming and J lost 0 bases, with 12 bases between them. In nucleotides, the CDR3 is TGCGCCAGCAGCTTCGAACAGGGTTACTCCTACAATGAGCAGTTCTTC. It specifies CASSFEQGYSYNEQFF.

The CDR3 protein is CASSPIPGHEQYF. In DNA form, the CDR3 reads TGTGCCAGCAGTCCGATTCCCGGCCACGAGCAGTACTTC. The rearrangement joins TRBV27 to TRBJ2-5; no definite D call. The DNA end is more similar to TRBJ2-7, so the J call may be wrong. From germline, CDR1 is MNHEY and CDR2 SMNVEV (reference sequence). CDR3 length: 13 residues.

The chain links TRBV5-1 to TRBJ2-7, with D hard to call. Germline loops: CDR1 SGHRS, CDR2 YFSETQ. This CDR3 comprises 13 residues. Trimming took off 2 bases at V and 2 bases at J, with 8 bases between the two ends. In DNA, the CDR3 is TGCGCCAGCAGCTTACCAACCACCTACGAGCAGTACTTC. Amino acid sequence: CASSLPTTYEQYF.

The gene calls are TRBV19 and TRBJ2-7; 10 nucleotides match TRBD2. Germline-derived CDR1 and CDR2 are LNHDA and SQIVND (reference sequence). CDR3 length equals 14 residues. V was pared by 5 bases and J by 5 bases, with 6 bases of the junction left unmatched. The DNA of the CDR3 is TGTGCCAGTAGTCTCTCCGGGACTAGCGACGAGCAGTACTTC. Protein: CASSLSGTSDEQYF.

This rearrangement joins TRBV7-8 to TRBJ2-7; 8 bases line up with TRBD2. From germline, CDR1 is SGHVS and CDR2 FQNEAQ. This CDR3 has 14 residues. Trimming removed 2 bases from V and 7 bases from J; junction bases left unmatched: 7. The CDR3 is CASSLRALAGEQYF. The CDR3 bases are TGTGCCAGCAGCTTAAGGGCTCTAGCGGGTGAGCAGTACTTC.